This TCR beta chain came from a study of CD8 T cells in ankylosing spondylitis. Study findings and constraints: Apparently characteristic of ankylosing spondylitis blood was a TCR beta motif (about eight highly homologous variants).

CDR3 length equals 17 residues. Trimming removed 0 bases at V and 4 bases at J, with 15 bases between. Germline V gene data show CDR1 as LNHNV and CDR2 as YYDKDF (reference sequence). This clonotype was picked up a small number of times. Its antigen is undetermined. Quantitative molecular-barcoded 5'-RACE generated the TCR beta libraries. TCRdb reprocessed the 5' RACE reads with MiXCR, giving one entry per CDR3 protein. The sample consists of 700,000 to 850,000 distinct CDR3 sequences, approximately 12% of them appearing once. The chain links TRBV15 to TRBJ2-2; D tentatively reads TRBD1 or TRBD2 (6 bases each). This sequence originates from a male donor with ankylosing spondylitis. Sequenced sample: blood, either unsorted or a sorted T cell fraction (not recorded which). The CDR3 bases are TGTGCCACCAGCAGAGATCAAGGGGGGATGGGCACCGGGGAGCTGTTTTTT. This codes for CATSRDQGGMGTGELFF.